This section outlines one T cell receptor beta chain sequence together with its context. Germline V gene sequence: CDR1 SQVTM, CDR2 ANQGSEA. The length of the CDR3 is 13 residues. V dropped 6 bases and J dropped 4; count of bases not matched to a gene: 8. The PCR used 60 Vbeta and 13 Jbeta primers. Using immunoSEQ multiplex PCR, the repertoire was profiled, and TCRdb retains in-frame clones only, with some absent. The profile covers more than 95,000 clones, with approximately 80% appearing a single time and about 5.4% taken by the ten largest. The entry originates in a study of cytomegalovirus exposure and HLA in healthy donors.

The receptor's source is a woman between 18 and 30 years old in good health and CMV-seropositive. The chain recombines TRBV29-1 with TRBJ1-2, with TRBD1 matching over 7 bases. The sequencing input was PBMCs. CDR3 loop: CSVTDRDIYGYTF. The CDR3 nucleotides are TGCAGCGTAACCGACAGGGACATCTATGGCTACACCTTC.